This T cell receptor beta chain was retrieved from a study of cytomegalovirus exposure and HLA in healthy donors. The PCR ran on 60 Vbeta and 13 Jbeta primers. Sequencing was performed with immunoSEQ multiplex PCR; in TCRdb, only in-frame clones are kept and a portion is missing. The sample has around 220,000 clones; around 83% are singletons. This CDR3 region has 12 residues. Germline V gene sequence: CDR1 SQVTM, CDR2 ANQGSEA. V was clipped by 8 bases and J by 9 bases; unmatched bases: 9. The rearrangement uses TRBV29-1 and TRBJ2-1; 8 nucleotides agree with TRBD2. The receptor's source is a girl aged 10-17 years in good health and CMV-seronegative. Sequenced: PBMCs. The CDR3 DNA reads TGCAGCTTTTGGGCGGGGGGAGGTGAGCAGTTCTTC. Translating gives CSFWAGGGEQFF.